What follows are 18 T cell receptor beta chains derived from one specimen sequenced in a study of CD8 T cells in Susac syndrome. When the RNA was reverse transcribed, random hexamers were used with an input of roughly 0.45 to 1 ug. One entry per CDR3 protein results from TCRdb running MiXCR on the immunoSEQ multiplex PCR reads. Of about 150,000 distinct CDR3 sequences listed, approximately 96% are singletons. The material sequenced was CD4+ T cells from PBMCs. These receptors were taken from a human donor with Susac syndrome.

This chain connects TRBV3-1 to TRBJ2-1; D unresolved. Germline V gives CDR1 LGHDT, CDR2 YNNKEL (reference sequence). V lost 0 bases to trimming and J lost 6 bases, with 3 bases between them. CDR3 length: 12 residues. The CDR3 here is CASSQDFNEQFF. Written as DNA, the CDR3 is TGTGCCAGCAGCCAAGATTTCAATGAGCAGTTCTTC.

The V call is TRBV6-5, the J call TRBJ2-5; D perhaps matches TRBD1 (6 bases). V lost 1 base and J lost 4, with 13 bases in between. In germline, CDR1 is MNHEY, CDR2 SVGAGI. CDR3 length: 15 amino acids. Here the CDR3 reads CASSYYRAGGETQYF. CDR3 nucleotide sequence: TGTGCCAGCAGTTACTACAGGGCGGGTGGAGAGACCCAGTACTTC.

In regard to this clonotype: An end of the junction differs from the germline gene, which may be a read error. V and J are TRBV23-1 and TRBJ2-4, with 8 bases lining up with TRBD1. TRBV23-1 is flagged as an ORF with uncertain function. The CDR3 has 12 residues. CDR3 loop: CASSQSGGALVF. CDR3 DNA sequence: TGCGCCAGCAGTCAGTCAGGGGGCGCTTTGGTTTTC.

V gene TRBV28 combines with J gene TRBJ2-2, with 7 bases matching TRBD1. J lost 3 bases, V lost 5 bases, and 9 bases had no gene match. CDR1 is MDHEN and CDR2 is SYDVKM in the germline V gene. The CDR3 runs 16 residues. CDR3 sequence reads: CASSAQRGRYTGELFF. CDR3 sequence (DNA): TGTGCCAGCAGTGCTCAGAGGGGGCGATACACCGGGGAGCTGTTTTTT.

V and J are TRBV5-1 and TRBJ2-7, with 13 positions matching TRBD2. Trimming removed 3 bases from V and 6 bases from J; junction bases left unmatched: 3. The CDR3 totals 14 residues. Germline V gene data show CDR1 as SGHRS and CDR2 as YFSETQ. This CDR3 is CASSSRTSGSEQYF. DNA for the CDR3: TGCGCCAGCAGCTCAAGGACTAGCGGGAGCGAGCAGTACTTC. Full variable domain (remainder filled in from reference TRBV5-1 and TRBJ2-7): KAGVTQTPRYLIKTRGQQVTLSCSPISGHRSVSWYQQTPGQGLQFLFEYFSETQRNKGNFPGRFSGRQFSNSRSEMNVSTLELGDSALYLCASSSRTSGSEQYFGPGTRLTVT.

The chain uses TRBV3-1 and TRBJ2-2; D perhaps matches TRBD1 (6 bases). The CDR3 has 16 amino acids. Germline V CDR1 and CDR2: LGHDT, YNNKEL (reference sequence). V lost 7 bases and J 4 bases, leaving 19 bases between the germline ends. The CDR3 spells CASTPGSGHLTGELFF. CDR3 coding DNA: TGTGCCAGCACTCCAGGATCGGGACATCTCACCGGGGAGCTGTTTTTT.

The CDR3: CATSRDGNVGYTF. In DNA, the CDR3 is TGTGCCACCAGCAGAGACGGGAACGTTGGCTACACCTTC. The V call is TRBV15, the J call TRBJ1-2; D is unresolved. Trimming cost V 0 bases and J 7 bases, with 9 bases left between them. Germline V gives CDR1 LNHNV, CDR2 YYDKDF (reference sequence). The CDR3 sequence is 13 residues long.

In DNA form, the CDR3 reads TGTGCCAGCAGTGAAGCATGGCAGACTACCGGGGAGCTGTTTTTT. Encoded protein: CASSEAWQTTGELFF. The chain carries TRBV2 and TRBJ2-2; D call uncertain. The V gene's germline CDR1 is SNHLY and CDR2 FYNNEI. The germline V and J ends were trimmed by 0 bases and 5 bases, with 10 bases remaining between them. The length of the CDR3 is 15 residues.

V is TRBV5-1 and J is TRBJ2-3, with 7 bases matching TRBD1. This CDR3 has 16 amino acids. Germline-derived CDR1 and CDR2 are SGHRS and YFSETQ. V was clipped by 3 bases and J by 0 bases; unmatched bases: 7. The CDR3 region is CASSSNPRGSTDTQYF. In nucleotides, the CDR3 is TGCGCCAGCAGCTCCAACCCCAGGGGGAGCACAGATACGCAGTATTTT. Drawing the rest from reference TRBV5-1 and TRBJ2-3, the complete variable domain is KAGVTQTPRYLIKTRGQQVTLSCSPISGHRSVSWYQQTPGQGLQFLFEYFSETQRNKGNFPGRFSGRQFSNSRSEMNVSTLELGDSALYLCASSSNPRGSTDTQYFGPGTRLTVL.

This chain joins TRBV6-5 and TRBJ1-5; maybe TRBD1 (5 bases). The V end lost 2 bases, the J end lost 4 bases, and 9 bases lay between the germline ends. Germline V gene lookup returns CDR1 MNHEY and CDR2 SVGAGI. This CDR3 spans 14 amino acids. CDR3 bases: TGTGCCAGCAGTTACACGGCAGGGAATCAGCCCCAGCATTTT. Residues: CASSYTAGNQPQHF.

The rearrangement uses TRBV4-2 and TRBJ1-5; 9 bases match TRBD1. V was clipped by 4 bases and J by 7 bases; unmatched bases: 8. Germline V CDR1 and CDR2: LGHNA, YNFKEQ. CDR3 length: 15 amino acids. This chain's CDR3 is CASSRTRDRAQPQHF. The DNA for the CDR3 is TGTGCCAGCAGCCGGACCCGGGACAGGGCCCAGCCCCAGCATTTT.

This chain joins TRBV12-3 or TRBV12-4 and TRBJ2-5; perhaps D is TRBD1 or TRBD2 (5 bases each). The length of the CDR3 is 16 residues. V gave up 1 base and J gave up 1 base, with 13 bases separating them. CDR3: CASSLGDRRFQETQYF. The DNA of the CDR3 is TGTGCCAGCAGTTTAGGGGACCGCCGATTCCAAGAGACCCAGTACTTC.

J is TRBJ2-1 and V is TRBV5-1; the match to TRBD2 covers 7 bases. Trimming removed 5 bases from V and 12 bases from J; junction bases left unmatched: 11. CDR1 is SGHRS and CDR2 is YFSETQ in the germline V gene. This CDR3 spans 13 amino acids. The CDR3 coding sequence is TGCGCCAGCAGTGGTACGCGGGAGTCGCGGCAGTTCTTC. Encoded protein: CASSGTRESRQFF.

The rearrangement uses TRBV28 and TRBJ2-2; D gene unclear. This CDR3 has 13 residues. The germline V gene has CDR1 MDHEN and CDR2 SYDVKM. Trimming removed 8 bases at V and 1 base at J, with 8 bases between. The CDR3 region is CASLVQNTGELFF. CDR3 DNA sequence: TGTGCCAGCCTAGTGCAGAACACCGGGGAGCTGTTTTTT.

CDR3 sequence: CASSERKFTGELFF. The CDR3 DNA follows: TGTGCCAGCAGTGAACGGAAATTCACCGGGGAGCTGTTTTTT. The chain recombines TRBV25-1 with TRBJ2-2; no clear D. Germline CDR1 is MGHDK and CDR2 is SYGVNS. The V gene lost 2 bases and the J gene lost 4 bases, with 8 bases spanning the gap. CDR3 length: 14 amino acids.

The chain recombines TRBV12-3 or TRBV12-4 with TRBJ2-3, with a tentative D call TRBD2 (5 bases). Trimming stripped 1 base from V and 0 bases from J, with 11 bases between. This CDR3 is built from 16 residues. The CDR3 DNA reads as TGTGCCAGCAGTTTAGTAATAGCGCTGAGCACAGATACGCAGTATTTT. Translated, it gives CASSLVIALSTDTQYF.

The chain recombines TRBV20-1 with TRBJ2-3; weak D call: TRBD1 (5 bases). The V and J ends lost 5 bases and 4 bases respectively, with 19 bases between them. There are 15 residues in the CDR3. Germline CDR1 and CDR2: DFQATT and SNEGSKA (reference sequence). The CDR3 DNA sequence: TGCAGTGCTCAAATCAACCAGGGCTACTCAGATACGCAGTATTTT. As protein: CSAQINQGYSDTQYF.

V is TRBV19 and J is TRBJ2-1, with 9 bases that match TRBD1. The trim removed 5 bases at V and 7 bases at J, leaving 6 bases unmatched. The CDR3 covers 14 residues. From germline, CDR1 is LNHDA and CDR2 SQIVND (reference sequence). CDR3 sequence: CASSGQGIVNEQFF. DNA for the CDR3: TGTGCCAGTAGTGGACAGGGGATAGTTAATGAGCAGTTCTTC.